Ten or more counts support the clone carrying this T cell receptor (beta chain). Its specificity is not known. This CDR3 is built from 12 residues. CDR1 and CDR2 (germline): ENHRY, SYGVKD. V gave up 5 bases and J gave up 3 bases, with 8 bases separating them. The data belong to a study of T cells in Graves' hyperthyroidism and ophthalmopathy. Study-wide findings and caveats: Through a model of 13 V-J features, ophthalmopathy was separated from stable hyperthyroidism. A median around 6.4 months before onset, the model predicted ophthalmopathy.

The source material, RNA transcripts, was used to amplify TCR beta CDR3 regions. HTBI primers were the set used in a first-round RT-PCR of the TCR CDR3. MiXCR, applied by TCRdb to the multiplex PCR reads, yields one record per CDR3 protein. The repertoire holds 480,000 or so distinct CDR3 sequences, with 35% to 50% as singletons. Uncontrolled infection, other autoimmune disease, pregnancy or lactation led to exclusion. Diagnosing involved the use of clinical symptoms, serum thyroxine and TRAb, thyroid ultrasound and orbital computed tomography. The chain employs TRBV10-3 and TRBJ2-7; D unresolved. The TCR comes from an adult woman with Graves' disease, either hyperthyroidism or ophthalmopathy (not recorded which). What was sequenced was peripheral blood or thyroid tissue (not recorded which). CDR3 DNA: TGTGCCATCAGTAAAGACAACTACGAGCAGTACTTC. It yields the protein CAISKDNYEQYF.